The T cell receptor beta chain under discussion was sequenced for a study of blood T cell repertoires in COVID-19. Study background: Sources were T cells, B-cell-depleted T cells, or PBMCs; the material itself was cDNA or gDNA.

Sequencing was performed with immunoSEQ multiplex PCR; in TCRdb, only in-frame clones are kept and a portion is missing. The table shows over 100,000 clones, with 65% to 90% occurring only once. The CDR3 length is 15 residues. V lost 0 bases and J 8 bases, leaving 15 bases between the germline ends. Germline V lookup: CDR1 SGHRS, CDR2 YFSETQ. This sequence joins TRBV5-1 and TRBJ2-1, with TRBD2 as a possible D gene (6 bases). What was sequenced was peripheral blood. This clonotype was sampled from a woman aged 55-75 years with active or convalescent COVID-19. CDR3 sequence reads: CASSLGGGVGHEQFF. CDR3 nucleotide sequence: TGCGCCAGCAGCTTGGGAGGAGGGGTCGGTCATGAGCAGTTCTTC. Full variable domain (rest looked up from reference TRBV5-1 and TRBJ2-1): KAGVTQTPRYLIKTRGQQVTLSCSPISGHRSVSWYQQTPGQGLQFLFEYFSETQRNKGNFPGRFSGRQFSNSRSEMNVSTLELGDSALYLCASSLGGGVGHEQFFGPGTRLTVL.